These 29 T cell receptor beta chains were sequenced from one sample in a study of blood T cells in healthy people across ages (dated by TCRdb to the mid-2010s). Libraries were constructed by 5' RACE. These reads were obtained on an Illumina HiSeq 2500. A second PCR of roughly 7 to 11 cycles was performed with a sample-barcoded 5' primer and a J-beta primer mix. The public reads were quality trimmed at Q25 with fastp and then assembled into clones with MiXCR by TCRdb, keeping productive beta chains. CDR3 protein sequences are deduplicated, and each keeps its most common genes and DNA. The sample has 1.4 million or so distinct CDR3 sequences on record, approximately 42% of them singletons. 4% of the sample is held by the ten biggest clonotypes. Sequencing was performed on blood. The origin of the receptors is a young woman in good health.

This clonotype was found a few times. This chain uses TRBV20-1 with TRBJ1-1, with no clear D. The CDR3 is made up of 14 amino acids. V lost 1 base and J 1 base, leaving 10 bases between the germline ends. Germline V gene data show CDR1 as DFQATT and CDR2 as SNEGSKA (reference sequence). The CDR3 DNA is TGCAGTGCTAGAGGAGTGGGATGGAACACTGAAGCTTTCTTT. Translated: CSARGVGWNTEAFF.

This chain connects TRBV12-3 or TRBV12-4 to TRBJ2-1, with D maybe TRBD2 (5 bases). CDR3 length equals 15 residues. V lost 3 bases, J lost 9 bases, and 18 bases lay in between. Here the CDR3 DNA reads TGTGCCAGCAGTTTCGAGGCGGGTCCTAGAGGTGAGCAGTTCTTC. This gives the protein CASSFEAGPRGEQFF.

This clonotype was recorded many times. The V and J genes are TRBV12-3 or TRBV12-4 and TRBJ2-1; D is perhaps TRBD1 (5 bases). The CDR3 spans 15 residues. Trimming took 6 bases from V and 0 from J, leaving 12 bases between them. In DNA form, the CDR3 reads TGTGCCAGCAGACAAGGGGCGAGCTCCTACAATGAGCAGTTCTTC. Amino acid sequence: CASRQGASSYNEQFF.

The chain links TRBV28 to TRBJ1-2; D is unclear. In germline, CDR1 is MDHEN, CDR2 SYDVKM. The V and J ends lost 4 bases and 5 bases respectively, with 14 bases between them. This CDR3 spans 14 amino acids. CDR3 DNA: TGTGCCAGCAGTTCCAACCCGGGCCTATATGGCTACACCTTC. This sequence encodes CASSSNPGLYGYTF.

This clonotype was detected a few times. This chain connects TRBV7-2 to TRBJ1-2, with D hard to call. This CDR3 contains 14 residues. V was cut by 3 bases and J by 4 bases, with 12 bases left in between. Germline V lookup: CDR1 SGHTA, CDR2 FQGNSA. CDR3 nucleotide sequence: TGTGCCAGCAGCTTGGGTCAGGATCTCTATGGCTACACCTTC. It translates to CASSLGQDLYGYTF.

The chain is built from TRBV6-5 and TRBJ1-1, with a weak D call TRBD1 (6 bases). V was shortened by 4 bases and J by 1 base, with 10 bases between the two germline ends. The CDR3 consists of 14 residues. Germline loops: CDR1 MNHEY, CDR2 SVGAGI. The CDR3 loop reads CASSFDRKNTEAFF. The CDR3 coding sequence is TGTGCCAGCAGTTTCGACAGGAAGAACACTGAAGCTTTCTTT.

This chain connects TRBV5-1 to TRBJ2-3; D possibly matches TRBD1 or TRBD2 (5 bases each). Trimming took off 0 bases at V and 5 bases at J, with 13 bases between the two ends. CDR1 is SGHRS and CDR2 is YFSETQ in the germline V gene. The length of the CDR3 is 15 residues. The CDR3 loop reads CASSLAPGRQDTQYF. CDR3 nucleotides: TGCGCCAGCAGCTTGGCCCCGGGGCGACAAGATACGCAGTATTTT.

V gene TRBV6-5 combines with J gene TRBJ2-7, with 7 positions matching TRBD1. With 8 bases clipped from V and 4 bases from J, the junction kept 5 bases outside the gene matches. CDR3 size: 12 residues. The germline CDR1 and CDR2 sequences are MNHEY and SVGAGI. The CDR3 region is CASWQGVYEQYF. In DNA form, the CDR3 reads TGTGCCAGCTGGCAGGGGGTATACGAGCAGTACTTC.

The chain has TRBV19 and TRBJ2-7; TRBD1 or TRBD2 may be the D gene (5 bases each). The CDR3 runs to 14 residues. The V and J ends lost 2 bases and 2 bases respectively, with 10 bases between them. Germline V gives CDR1 LNHDA, CDR2 SQIVND (reference sequence). DNA of the CDR3: TGTGCCAGTAGTATACTCCGGGGACCCTACGAGCAGTACTTC. This sequence encodes CASSILRGPYEQYF.

This clonotype was observed a handful of times. As DNA, the CDR3 is TGTGCCAGCAGTTACTCGTTTCAGATAAATGAAAAACTGTTTTTT. Amino acid sequence: CASSYSFQINEKLFF. The V call is TRBV6-5, the J call TRBJ1-4; D uncertain. CDR1 is MNHEY, CDR2 SVGAGI, per germline. The CDR3 extends over 15 amino acids. V lost 0 bases to trimming and J lost 5 bases, with 10 bases between them.

The chain combines TRBV10-3 with TRBJ2-5, with 14 bases aligning to TRBD2. CDR1 and CDR2 from the germline V gene are ENHRY and SYGVKD. The CDR3 is 19 residues long. With 6 bases clipped from V and 4 bases from J, the junction kept 16 bases outside the gene matches. The CDR3: CAISHGTSGSLRLGETQYF. The CDR3, as DNA: TGTGCCATCAGCCATGGGACTAGCGGGAGTTTGAGGTTGGGAGAGACCCAGTACTTC.

The rearrangement joins TRBV2 to TRBJ1-4, with 7 bases aligning to TRBD1. The CDR3 runs 12 residues. With 6 bases clipped from V and 7 bases from J, the junction kept 2 bases outside the gene matches. The germline CDR1 and CDR2 sequences are SNHLY and FYNNEI. CDR3 residues: CASRSGGEKLFF. The CDR3 bases are TGTGCCAGCAGATCAGGGGGTGAAAAACTGTTTTTT.

The sample holds a few counts of this clonotype. J is TRBJ2-1 and V is TRBV20-1; 10 positions agree with TRBD2. Germline CDR1 DFQATT, CDR2 SNEGSKA (reference sequence). The CDR3 totals 16 residues. V was pared by 1 base and J by 7 bases, with 10 bases of the junction left unmatched. CDR3 in DNA: TGCAGTGCTAGAGGGCGGGGAAGCGGGAGGGCGAATGAGCAGTTCTTC. This sequence encodes CSARGRGSGRANEQFF.

The chain uses TRBV15 and TRBJ1-6; possibly TRBD1 for D (5 bases). The CDR3 is 13 residues long. CDR1 is LNHNV, CDR2 YYDKDF, per germline (reference sequence). The germline V and J ends were trimmed by 8 bases and 9 bases, with 14 bases remaining between them. The CDR3 DNA is TGTGCCACCTCATACGGGGCGTTTTCACCCCTCCACTTT. This gives the protein CATSYGAFSPLHF.

The chain is built from TRBV6-5 and TRBJ2-1; D call uncertain. The germline CDR1 and CDR2 sequences are MNHEY and SVGAGI. The CDR3 spans 13 residues. Trimming stripped 4 bases from V and 5 bases from J, with 9 bases between. The CDR3 region has the DNA TGTGCCAGCAGTTCGAGAGTAGACAATGAGCAGTTCTTC. This gives the protein CASSSRVDNEQFF.

The chain couples TRBV6-6 to TRBJ2-7, with 12 bases identical to TRBD2. The germline V gene encodes CDR1 MNHNY and CDR2 SVGAGI (reference sequence). The junction had 6 bases not matched to a gene; V was cut back by 6 bases and J by 3 bases. The CDR3 has 15 amino acids. The chain's CDR3 is CASSRTSGIGYEQYF. CDR3 bases: TGTGCCAGCAGCCGGACTAGCGGGATTGGCTACGAGCAGTACTTC.

A few counts support this clonotype. This chain uses TRBV30 with TRBJ2-7; 7 bases are shared with TRBD1. CDR3 length equals 14 residues. Germline V gives CDR1 GTSNPN, CDR2 SVGIG (reference sequence). The V segment lost 4 bases and the J segment 4 bases; nucleotides outside the gene matches: 10. CDR3 sequence: CAWNSQGRSYEQYF. CDR3 nucleotide sequence: TGTGCCTGGAATTCACAGGGGCGCTCTTACGAGCAGTACTTC. Full variable domain (rest looked up from reference TRBV30 and TRBJ2-7): SQTIHQWPATLVQPVGSPLSLECTVEGTSNPNLYWYRQAAGRGLQLLFYSVGIGQISSEVPQNLSASRPQDRQFILSSKKLLLSDSGFYLCAWNSQGRSYEQYFGPGTRLTVT.

This clonotype has a single count. The rearrangement links TRBV7-9 to TRBJ2-2; 11 bases agree with TRBD2. Trimming at V came to 5 bases and at J to 4 bases, leaving 6 bases not matched to a gene. The CDR3 extends over 16 amino acids. Germline assignment: CDR1 SEHNR and CDR2 FQNEAQ (reference sequence). CDR3 sequence (DNA): TGTGCCAGCAGCCCATCTAGCGGGGGGAGCACCGGGGAGCTGTTTTTT. Translation gives CASSPSSGGSTGELFF. Combining the CDR3 with reference TRBV7-9 and TRBJ2-2 gives the whole variable domain DTGVSQNPRHKITKRGQNVTFRCDPISEHNRLYWYRQTLGQGPEFLTYFQNEAQLEKSRLLSDRFSAERPKGSFSTLEIQRTEQGDSAMYLCASSPSSGGSTGELFFGEGSRLTVL.

This clonotype was counted between two and nine times. V gene TRBV29-1 combines with J gene TRBJ1-1; no clear D. The germline V gene encodes CDR1 SQVTM and CDR2 ANQGSEA. This CDR3 comprises 16 residues. The germline V and J ends were trimmed by 4 bases and 1 base, with 19 bases remaining between them. CDR3 amino acids: CSVVGSWGDENTEAFF. In nucleotides, the CDR3 is TGCAGCGTTGTAGGGTCCTGGGGAGACGAGAACACTGAAGCTTTCTTT.

This clonotype has a handful of counts. The DNA for the CDR3 is TGTGCTAGTGGAAGGGACTCTAATACGCAGTATTTT. Translated: CASGRDSNTQYF. The chain uses TRBV12-5 and TRBJ2-3; possibly TRBD2 for D (6 bases). The CDR3 contains 12 residues. Germline-derived CDR1 and CDR2 are LGHNT and FRNRAP. Deletions cut 6 bases from V and 7 bases from J, with 11 bases between.

A few counts support this clonotype. The chain joins TRBV20-1 to TRBJ2-3; a weak D match, TRBD1 (6 bases). V dropped 2 bases and J dropped 5 bases, with 11 bases sitting between them. Germline CDR1 DFQATT, CDR2 SNEGSKA (reference sequence). This CDR3 contains 13 residues. The CDR3 reads CSARHRAIDTQYF. CDR3 DNA sequence: TGCAGTGCTAGACACAGGGCGATAGATACGCAGTATTTT.

The gene calls are TRBV29-1 and TRBJ1-1; 8 bases map to TRBD1. The CDR3 extends over 13 amino acids. The trim removed 6 bases at V and 4 bases at J, leaving 7 bases unmatched. Germline V CDR1 and CDR2: SQVTM, ANQGSEA. The CDR3 region has the DNA TGCAGCGTCGCAGGGGGCGACTTCACTGAAGCTTTCTTT. Translated, it gives CSVAGGDFTEAFF.

The chain uses TRBV4-1 and TRBJ1-2, with 10 bases fitting TRBD1. This CDR3 region has 16 residues. J was trimmed by 6 bases and V by 3 bases; bases with no gene match: 10. The germline gives CDR1 MGHRA, CDR2 YSYEKL. Written as DNA, the CDR3 is TGCGCCAGCAGCCAGACCCCGACAGGGGGCGTACATGGCTACACCTTC. This translates into CASSQTPTGGVHGYTF.

The chain carries TRBV5-1 and TRBJ2-5; D not resolved. Germline V gene sequence: CDR1 SGHRS, CDR2 YFSETQ. There are 16 residues in the CDR3. V was clipped by 0 bases and J by 11 bases, with 23 bases between them. As DNA, the CDR3 is TGCGCCAGCAGCTTGGCCGGTAACGGATACTACAATGAGCAGTACTTC. Residues: CASSLAGNGYYNEQYF.

V and J are TRBV4-1 and TRBJ2-4, with a weak D call TRBD1 (5 bases). The better agreement between TRBJ2-7 and the DNA end casts doubt on the J call. CDR1 is MGHRA, CDR2 YSYEKL, per germline. The CDR3 is 15 amino acids. The CDR3 spells CASSQFTGSFYEQYF. In DNA, the CDR3 is TGCGCCAGCAGCCAATTTACAGGATCCTTCTACGAGCAGTACTTC.

Only one count was recorded for this clonotype. The rearrangement uses TRBV20-1 and TRBJ2-7; TRBD2 is a possible D gene (5 bases). The J call may be incorrect, as the DNA end agrees better with TRBJ2-5. CDR1 is DFQATT and CDR2 is SNEGSKA in the germline V gene (reference sequence). This CDR3 contains 14 residues. CDR3 protein: CSARVSGVGETQYF. CDR3 sequence (DNA): TGCAGTGCTAGAGTATCCGGGGTAGGGGAGACCCAGTACTTC.

The genes are TRBV4-1 and TRBJ2-7; D might be TRBD2 (7 bases). V was clipped by 0 bases and J by 0 bases, with 18 bases between them. This CDR3 has 18 amino acids. Germline V lookup: CDR1 MGHRA, CDR2 YSYEKL. The DNA of the CDR3 is TGCGCCAGCAGCCAAGATCCTGTGGGCGGGGGCCTCTCCTACGAGCAGTACTTC. It yields the protein CASSQDPVGGGLSYEQYF.

DNA for the CDR3: TGTGCCATCAGTGAGTCTGGAAAAACCTTGGGCGGCTACACCTTC. Protein product: CAISESGKTLGGYTF. This chain uses TRBV10-3 with TRBJ1-2; D remains ambiguous. The CDR3 loop spans 15 amino acids. Trimming took 0 bases from V and 8 from J, leaving 16 bases between them. Germline CDR1 reads ENHRY; CDR2 reads SYGVKD.

The sample holds a few counts of this clonotype. The genes are TRBV10-3 and TRBJ2-7; tentative D call: TRBD1 (6 bases). The CDR3 extends over 13 amino acids. Looked up from germline, CDR1 is ENHRY and CDR2 is SYGVKD. The ends were cut back, 8 bases at V and 2 bases at J, with 13 bases in the middle. CDR3 sequence reads: CAILDRSTYEQYF. The CDR3 nucleotides read TGTGCCATCCTGGACAGATCCACCTACGAGCAGTACTTC.